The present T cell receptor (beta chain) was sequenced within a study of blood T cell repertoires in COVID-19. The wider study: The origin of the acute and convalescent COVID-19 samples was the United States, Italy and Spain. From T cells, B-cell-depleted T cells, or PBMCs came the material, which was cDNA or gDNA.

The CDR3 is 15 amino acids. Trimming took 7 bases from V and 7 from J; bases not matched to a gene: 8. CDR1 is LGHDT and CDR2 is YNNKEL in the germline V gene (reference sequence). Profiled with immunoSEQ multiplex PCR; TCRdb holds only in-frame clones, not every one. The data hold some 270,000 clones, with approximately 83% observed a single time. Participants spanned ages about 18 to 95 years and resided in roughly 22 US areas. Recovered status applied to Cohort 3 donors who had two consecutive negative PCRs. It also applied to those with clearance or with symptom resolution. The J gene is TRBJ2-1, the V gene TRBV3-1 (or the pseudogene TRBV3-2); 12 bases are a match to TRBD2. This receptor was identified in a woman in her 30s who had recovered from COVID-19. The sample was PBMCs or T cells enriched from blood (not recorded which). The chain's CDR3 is CASTLAGGIGNEQFF. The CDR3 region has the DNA TGTGCCAGCACCCTAGCGGGGGGGATCGGTAATGAGCAGTTCTTC.